The 5 T cell receptor beta chains in this list originate from one sample, sequenced in a study of regulatory T cells in long-lasting Graves disease. The time point here: newly diagnosed GD, antithyroid drugs for less than 3 months. RNA extracted from PBMCs served as the sequencing template. iRepertoire HTBI primers and Arm-PCR of CDR3 regions built TCR beta libraries. MiXCR, applied by TCRdb to the multiplex PCR reads, yields one record per CDR3 protein. The sample yields roughly 510,000 distinct CDR3 sequences, about 16% seen once. The data were also submitted as part of a second study, on T cells in Graves' hyperthyroidism and ophthalmopathy.

This sample comprised peripheral blood mononuclear cells (PBMCs), obtained at new diagnosis, from a patient treated with antithyroid drugs. The receptors stem from a man younger than 35 with Graves disease.

This clonotype was counted at least ten times. The rearrangement joins TRBV28 to TRBJ2-1; D unclear. The CDR3 consists of 17 residues. Germline V lookup: CDR1 MDHEN, CDR2 SYDVKM. V was trimmed by 5 bases and J by 0 bases, leaving 17 bases between them. CDR3 protein: CASSRPRAKRSYNEQFF. In nucleotides, the CDR3 is TGTGCCAGCAGTCGACCGAGAGCCAAGCGCTCCTACAATGAGCAGTTCTTC.

Only a few counts were recorded for this clonotype. The gene calls are TRBV6-1 and TRBJ2-4, with 12 bases aligning to TRBD2. The CDR3 has 14 amino acids. CDR1 is MNHNS, CDR2 SASEGT, per germline. The V gene end was trimmed by 4 bases and the J gene end by 13 bases; junction bases not matched to a gene: 8. This CDR3 is CASSAASGGVGQYF. The CDR3 DNA sequence: TGTGCCAGCAGTGCAGCTAGCGGGGGGGTCGGACAGTACTTC.

The chain recombines TRBV29-1 with TRBJ1-2; TRBD1 might be the D (6 bases). The V gene lost 2 bases and the J gene lost 6 bases, with 10 bases spanning the gap. The CDR3 is 12 amino acids. Germline CDR1 reads SQVTM; CDR2 reads ANQGSEA. The CDR3 is CSVEPGENGYTF. The CDR3 nucleotides read TGCAGCGTTGAACCAGGGGAAAATGGCTACACCTTC. Based on the CDR3 plus reference TRBV29-1 and TRBJ1-2, the full variable domain is SAVISQKPSRDICQRGTSLTIQCQVDSQVTMMFWYRQQPGQSLTLIATANQGSEATYESGFVIDKFPISRPNLTFSTLTVSNMSPEDSSIYLCSVEPGENGYTFGSGTRLTVV.

This clonotype was detected many times. This sequence joins TRBV2 and TRBJ2-1; D may match TRBD1 or TRBD2 (5 bases each). V was shortened by 5 bases and J by 4 bases, with 12 bases between the two germline ends. Germline V lookup: CDR1 SNHLY, CDR2 FYNNEI. The CDR3 runs to 14 residues. The CDR3 loop reads CASSRTGAYNEQFF. Here the CDR3 DNA reads TGTGCCAGCAGTCGAACCGGGGCATACAATGAGCAGTTCTTC.

This clonotype showed up many times. The chain employs TRBV5-1 and TRBJ1-4; D is unclear. The V end was cut by 3 bases, the J end by 8 bases, with 14 bases between. Germline CDR1 and CDR2: SGHRS and YFSETQ. CDR3 size: 14 residues. CDR3 nucleotide sequence: TGCGCCAGCAGCTCTCGGGGAGGTGGAGAAAAACTGTTTTTT. This sequence encodes CASSSRGGGEKLFF.